Below are 2 T cell receptor beta chains sequenced from a single sample in a study of control samples from healthy donors and cancer patients. Measured with immunoSEQ multiplex PCR; TCRdb has only the in-frame clones, and not every one. The data hold 75,000 or so clones, with over 85% observed a single time. The sample consisted of PBMCs. The receptor set was obtained from a man aged 60 to 75 with colorectal cancer.

The V call is TRBV11-2, the J call TRBJ1-1; weak D call: TRBD1 (5 bases). V was cut by 1 base and J by 3 bases, with 12 bases left in between. Germline CDR1 reads SGHAT; CDR2 reads FQNNGV. This CDR3 is 15 amino acids long. Written as DNA, the CDR3 is TGTGCCAGCAGCTTAGTAGGGGAGGTGGACACTGAAGCTTTCTTT. Translated, it gives CASSLVGEVDTEAFF.

The V gene is TRBV2, the J gene TRBJ2-3; 15 bases map to TRBD2. Germline CDR1 SNHLY, CDR2 FYNNEI. The CDR3 extends over 15 amino acids. The junction had 5 bases not matched to a gene; V was cut back by 5 bases and J by 8 bases. The CDR3 is CASSPGLAGGGTQYF. Here the CDR3 DNA reads TGTGCCAGCAGTCCGGGACTAGCGGGGGGAGGTACGCAGTATTTT. Together with reference TRBV2 and TRBJ2-3, the CDR3 gives the full variable domain: EPEVTQTPSHQVTQMGQEVILRCVPISNHLYFYWYRQILGQKVEFLVSFYNNEISEKSEIFDDQFSVERPDGSNFTLKIRSTKLEDSAMYFCASSPGLAGGGTQYFGPGTRLTVL.